Sequencing of this T cell receptor beta chain was carried out in a study of shared clonotypes between healthy human individuals (dated by TCRdb to 2018 to 2021). Context from the whole study: Three men and a couple of women, aged 18 to 49 years, made up the cohort. Per donor, three plates each were used for CD4 naive and CD4 memory, two for CD8 naive, and one for CD8 memory. To estimate repertoire size and how much clonotypes are shared between individuals, the study performed deep sequencing of blood TCR repertoires from a few healthy adults. To increase sequencing depth and limit assay-specific biases, TCR repertoire library preparation and sequencing were carried out by different laboratories using diverse techniques. Between about 0.85 and 9.5 billion PBMCs per donor were obtained by leukapheresis. General study outcomes and caveats: Pairwise subsampling indicated that sequencing depth was expected to affect the degree of clonotype sharing among donors. About 4.5% of naive CD4, 3.5% of naive CD8, 2% to 2.5% of memory CD4, and 0.4% of memory CD8 clonotypes were shared across several donors. Clonotypes shared by all four sorted-subset donors showed higher generation probabilities than non-shared clonotypes. The genetic and exposure-history diversity represented was limited by the small number of donors. Even with the large sequencing depth, rarefaction of the sorted-subset datasets indicated that sequencing was incomplete. Only blood was sampled, and tissue TCR repertoires likely differ from those in blood. Larger estimated clonotype richness was generally found for naive subsets than for memory subsets.

TCR CDR3 regions were amplified from genomic DNA by multiplex PCR using the deep immunoSEQ assay. Genomic DNA extracted from each cell subset was distributed evenly over all wells of several immunoSEQ 96-well plates, and each plate served as one replicate. Each replicate PCR for sorted subsets received approximately 200 ng genomic DNA, equal to roughly 29,000 T cell genomes. Purified libraries were quantified with a Qubit 3.0 fluorometer, sized on a Bioanalyzer 2100, and re-quantified with the KAPA Library Quantification kit. A separate single-read 150-cycle Illumina NextSeq 550 flow cell was used to sequence each immunoSEQ 96-well plate. The authors processed their data as follows. Because only junctional sequences without quality scores were contained in the immunoSEQ output, filtering matching that applied to full-length reads could not be performed. To assign V/J genes and CDR3, sequences were annotated using PyIR, a Python wrapper for IgBLAST v1.9, with IMGT germline references. Reads were filtered out if the reads had weak V/J assignments (E-value above 1e-6), no CDR3, stop codons, out-of-frame junctions, or ambiguous translated residues. V3J clonotypes were defined as sequences sharing the same inferred V gene, J gene, and CDR3 amino acid sequence. To compute the percentage overlap between repertoires, the number of shared unique clonotypes was divided by the size of the smaller repertoire. RTK rarefaction, the Chao1 estimator, and Recon v2.1 estimates of unobserved clonotypes were used to assess repertoire richness. For all TCRbeta clonotypes obtained by the gDNA method from several donors, generation probabilities were computed with OLGA. TCRdb took this table from immuneACCESS and kept in-frame rearrangements with V and J called. Such tables lack part of the clones; where checked against another copy, unresolved V genes explain under half of the gap, and the rest is unexplained. V and J calls and clone size are as listed in that table; D and trimming were resolved from the DNA. In all, the sample holds 950,000 to 1,200,000 clones, and approximately 80% of those were seen once. The ten most abundant clones make up 0.7% to 0.95% of the sample.

The donors were healthy, HIV-negative adults who had no recently reported acute infections or vaccinations. Only Caucasian adults living in Nashville, Tennessee, USA were represented among the donors. CD4+ T cells were enriched by magnetic negative selection; naive cells were then positively selected on CD45RA, and the negative fraction formed the memory subset. After blood collection by leukapheresis, PBMCs were isolated using Ficoll-Histopaque density gradient centrifugation and then cryopreserved in the vapor phase of liquid nitrogen. Analytical flow cytometry was used to check the purity and quantity of every magnetically sorted T cell population. Each sorted fraction had its genomic DNA isolated and then quantified by UV absorbance on a Nanodrop 2000c. On this clone itself: No antigen is known for it. No clone much larger than this one lies a single base away; base qualities are absent.

The junction shows trimming of 5 bases on V and 0 bases on J, plus 5 bases between the germline ends. The CDR3 holds 14 amino acids from the cysteine to the phenylalanine. Kept here is only the CDR3 DNA, which spans 42 bases and is read in frame from base 1. Reading the germline V gene gives CDR1 SGHTA and CDR2 FQGNSA. Sequencing was performed on memory CD4+ T cells from PBMCs. Explained via the paper, the cell subset or site label denotes: CD45RA-negative fraction. The chain joins TRBV7-2 to TRBJ2-6, with the D segment identity uncertain. The origin of this receptor is a man between 18 and 35 years old in good health. Some clones in this sample may be carry-over from other donors' samples. CDR3 sequence: CASSLNSGANVLTF. The sequenced DNA: TGTGCCAGCAGCCTTAACTCTGGGGCCAACGTCCTGACTTTC.